One sample yielded the 21 T cell receptor beta chains listed below, sequenced in a study of technical replicates of blood from several donors. Generated by immunoSEQ multiplex PCR, the TCRdb table keeps only in-frame clones and is missing some. Found here are about 83,000 clones, roughly 90% of them singletons; the top ten hold approximately 0.41%. Sequenced: T cells isolated from PBMCs. The receptors were sampled from a human donor in good health.

The chain combines TRBV6-5 with TRBJ2-7, with 7 bases that match TRBD1. CDR1 is MNHEY and CDR2 is SVGAGI in the germline V gene. The CDR3 sequence is 16 residues long. V was pared by 4 bases and J by 4 bases, with 13 bases of the junction left unmatched. The CDR3 DNA sequence: TGTGCCAGCAGTTCCGACGTTGGGACAGTTACATACGAGCAGTACTTC. The encoded protein is CASSSDVGTVTYEQYF.

The genes are TRBV6-1 and TRBJ2-2; D unresolved. The CDR3 has 14 residues. Per germline, CDR1 MNHNS and CDR2 SASEGT. Trimming removed 3 bases from V and 4 bases from J, with 9 bases in between. The CDR3 DNA is TGTGCCAGCAGTGATTTTTCGTCCACCGGGGAGCTGTTTTTT. This translates into CASSDFSSTGELFF.

The chain recombines TRBV2 with TRBJ1-1, with TRBD1 identical over 8 bases. V lost 6 bases to trimming and J lost 0 bases; unmatched junction nucleotides: 6. CDR1 SNHLY and CDR2 FYNNEI come from the germline V gene. The CDR3 loop spans 15 amino acids. The CDR3 DNA reads as TGTGCCAGCAGCCCTCTACAGGGGGTGAACACTGAAGCTTTCTTT. Its translation is CASSPLQGVNTEAFF.

This clone has just one count. The V gene is TRBV5-1, the J gene TRBJ1-1; D is unclear. This CDR3 comprises 15 residues. Trimming removed 6 bases from V and 0 bases from J, with 15 bases in between. The V gene's germline CDR1 is SGHRS and CDR2 YFSETQ. CDR3 in DNA: TGCGCCAGCACGCCCGCGGGTGCGCTGAACACTGAAGCTTTCTTT. The encoded protein is CASTPAGALNTEAFF.

This clone has only a few counts. The chain recombines TRBV27 with TRBJ1-1; D may be TRBD1 (5 bases). The CDR3 extends over 13 amino acids. The V gene lost 0 bases and the J gene lost 5 bases, with 7 bases spanning the gap. Germline CDR1 and CDR2: MNHEY and SMNVEV (reference sequence). CDR3 sequence: CASSLSGGTEAFF. CDR3 bases: TGTGCCAGCAGTTTATCGGGGGGGACTGAAGCTTTCTTT.

The V and J genes are TRBV5-4 and TRBJ2-1, with a weak D call TRBD2 (6 bases). This CDR3 has 15 amino acids. V was clipped by 4 bases and J by 0 bases, with 11 bases between them. The V gene's germline CDR1 is SGHNT and CDR2 YYREEE (reference sequence). The CDR3 is CASSGGLGSYNEQFF. CDR3 coding DNA: TGTGCCAGCAGCGGGGGACTTGGCTCCTACAATGAGCAGTTCTTC.

The gene calls are TRBV28 and TRBJ1-2, with D tentatively TRBD1 (6 bases). This CDR3 comprises 15 residues. Looked up from germline, CDR1 is MDHEN and CDR2 is SYDVKM. V was cut by 6 bases and J by 1 base, with 15 bases left in between. For the CDR3, the DNA is TGTGCCAGCAGAGCCCCGGGGGGCCATAACTATGGCTACACCTTC. Translated: CASRAPGGHNYGYTF.

The V call is TRBV5-6, the J call TRBJ1-1; D possibly corresponds to TRBD1 (5 bases). V lost 3 bases, J lost 5 bases, and 8 bases lay in between. The CDR3 is 12 residues long. Germline loops: CDR1 SGHDT, CDR2 YYEEEE. CDR3 nucleotides: TGTGCCAGCAGCTCCGGGGGGACTGAAGCTTTCTTT. This gives the protein CASSSGGTEAFF.

The genes are TRBV19 and TRBJ1-2, with 9 bases identical to TRBD1. The CDR3 loop spans 14 amino acids. After removal of 4 bases from V and 8 bases from J, the junction contained 8 bases not matched to a gene. Germline V gives CDR1 LNHDA, CDR2 SQIVND (reference sequence). CDR3 nucleotide sequence: TGTGCCAGTAGTACCAATACAGGGGGCGTAGGCTACACCTTC. Residues: CASSTNTGGVGYTF.

The gene calls are TRBV14 and TRBJ2-1; 7 nucleotides agree with TRBD2. From germline, CDR1 is SGHDN and CDR2 FVKESK. Trimming cost V 1 base and J 0 bases; bases outside gene matches: 9. The CDR3 extends over 18 amino acids. The CDR3 coding sequence is TGTGCCAGCAGCCAAGGATCTAGCGGCCGATTCTCCTACAATGAGCAGTTCTTC. This encodes CASSQGSSGRFSYNEQFF. Using reference TRBV14 and TRBJ2-1 for the parts outside the CDR3, the full variable domain is EAGVTQFPSHSVIEKGQTVTLRCDPISGHDNLYWYRRVMGKEIKFLLHFVKESKQDESGMPNNRFLAERTGGTYSTLKVQPAELEDSGVYFCASSQGSSGRFSYNEQFFGPGTRLTVL.

This sequence joins TRBV30 and TRBJ1-1; 9 nucleotides agree with TRBD1. The CDR3 runs 16 residues. Unmatched junction bases numbered 6, after V lost 1 base and J lost 0 bases. Germline loops: CDR1 GTSNPN, CDR2 SVGIG (reference sequence). CDR3 amino acids: CAWSAWDRVMNTEAFF. Written as DNA, the CDR3 is TGTGCCTGGAGTGCTTGGGACAGGGTTATGAACACTGAAGCTTTCTTT. Full variable domain (rest looked up from reference TRBV30 and TRBJ1-1): SQTIHQWPATLVQPVGSPLSLECTVEGTSNPNLYWYRQAAGRGLQLLFYSVGIGQISSEVPQNLSASRPQDRQFILSSKKLLLSDSGFYLCAWSAWDRVMNTEAFFGQGTRLTVV.

The chain uses TRBV18 and TRBJ2-7, with 7 bases aligning to TRBD1. Per germline, CDR1 KGHSH and CDR2 LQKENI. This CDR3 contains 14 residues. Germline trimming cut 4 bases from V and 3 bases from J; bases unmatched to any gene: 6. The CDR3 sequence is CASSRLRDSYEQYF. CDR3 DNA: TGTGCCAGCTCACGACTCCGGGACAGCTACGAGCAGTACTTC.

The chain is built from TRBV28 and TRBJ1-5; D is unresolved. Germline V gives CDR1 MDHEN, CDR2 SYDVKM. This CDR3 has 19 residues. The V gene lost 10 bases and the J gene lost 4 bases, with 32 bases spanning the gap. CDR3 amino acids: CAIHPWCTLNEQLNQPQHF. CDR3 coding DNA: TGTGCCATCCACCCTTGGTGTACGCTCAACGAACAGCTAAATCAGCCCCAGCATTTT.

The chain combines TRBV6-5 with TRBJ2-1; 12 bases are shared with TRBD2. The junction had 4 bases not matched to a gene; V was cut back by 6 bases and J by 7 bases. Per germline, CDR1 MNHEY and CDR2 SVGAGI. The CDR3 runs to 14 residues. This CDR3 is CASRSSGGGNEQFF. The CDR3 DNA follows: TGTGCCAGCAGATCTAGCGGGGGGGGAAATGAGCAGTTCTTC.

For this clone: A read error may account for a junction end that differs from germline. This chain connects TRBV5-1 to TRBJ2-7, with D unresolved. The CDR3 loop spans 14 amino acids. Germline CDR1 SGHRS, CDR2 YFSETQ. The chain's CDR3 is CASRLGSTLLEQYF. The CDR3 DNA is TGCGCCAGCAGATTGGGATCCACCCTACTGGAGCAGTACTTC.

This chain joins TRBV10-3 and TRBJ2-5; D not resolved. Germline V gene data show CDR1 as ENHRY and CDR2 as SYGVKD. The CDR3 runs to 14 residues. Trimming pared 0 bases from V and 5 bases from J, leaving 10 bases between. The CDR3 here is CAISESKAMETQYF. The CDR3 bases are TGTGCCATCAGTGAGTCGAAAGCGATGGAGACCCAGTACTTC.

V usage is TRBV15 and J usage is TRBJ1-1; the match to TRBD1 covers 7 bases. The CDR3 has 12 amino acids. Trimming removed 3 bases from V and 8 bases from J; junction bases left unmatched: 3. Germline values: CDR1 LNHNV, CDR2 YYDKDF (reference sequence). CDR3 sequence: CATSSETGEAFF. As DNA, the CDR3 is TGTGCCACCAGCAGCGAGACAGGGGAAGCTTTCTTT.

The genes are TRBV28 and TRBJ1-2; 8 nucleotides align to TRBD1. With 5 bases clipped from V and 7 bases from J, the junction kept 9 bases outside the gene matches. This CDR3 contains 14 residues. CDR1 is MDHEN and CDR2 is SYDVKM in the germline V gene. CDR3 sequence: CASSLPGGAFGYTF. The CDR3 bases are TGTGCCAGCAGTCTTCCAGGGGGCGCGTTTGGCTACACCTTC.

This chain links TRBV11-2 with TRBJ2-7, with TRBD1 identical over 9 bases. Germline CDR1 and CDR2: SGHAT and FQNNGV. The V segment lost 1 base and the J segment 3 bases; nucleotides outside the gene matches: 13. The CDR3 spans 18 residues. Written as DNA, the CDR3 is TGTGCCAGCAGCTTAGGGGGACAGGGAGTAAGGGTTAACTACGAGCAGTACTTC. Protein sequence: CASSLGGQGVRVNYEQYF.

This rearrangement joins TRBV11-3 to TRBJ2-1, with TRBD1 matching 11 bases. Germline CDR1 reads SGHNT; CDR2 reads YENEEA. The J segment lost 9 bases and the V segment lost 3 bases, leaving 1 base of the junction unmatched. The CDR3 covers 13 residues. The CDR3 loop is CASSFGTGGEQFF. CDR3 nucleotides: TGTGCCAGCAGCTTCGGGACAGGGGGTGAGCAGTTCTTC.

This clone came up once. CDR3 loop: CASSAGTGIYEQYF. In DNA form, the CDR3 reads TGTGCCAGCAGCGCCGGGACAGGGATCTACGAGCAGTACTTC. The chain couples TRBV9 to TRBJ2-7, with 9 bases aligning to TRBD1. Germline V lookup: CDR1 SGDLS, CDR2 YYNGEE. The ends lost 3 bases at V and 3 bases at J; junction bases unmatched: 4. The CDR3 has 14 residues.